Below, 3 T cell receptor beta chains from the same sample are listed, as sequenced in a study of shared clonotypes between healthy human individuals. Produced via immunoSEQ multiplex PCR; TCRdb's table is partial and in-frame only. The data hold around 1.5 million clones, with 95% to 99% observed a single time. The sample consisted of naive CD4+ T cells sorted from blood. Subset indicated: CD45RA+ positively selected. All receptors come from a man aged 30-40 years in good health.

The rearrangement joins TRBV13 to TRBJ2-7; TRBD2 aligns across 9 bases. V lost 6 bases to trimming and J lost 6 bases; unmatched junction nucleotides: 9. This CDR3 is built from 14 residues. Germline V gene lookup returns CDR1 PRHDT and CDR2 FYEKMQ (reference sequence). The CDR3 region is CASSRGTSSFEQYF. The CDR3 DNA follows: TGTGCCAGCAGTCGGGGGACTAGCAGCTTCGAGCAGTACTTC.

This clone was seen a single time. The chain couples TRBV6-1 to TRBJ2-7, with TRBD1 matching 7 bases. The CDR3 length is 14 residues. V lost 7 bases and J lost 2; bases outside the gene matches: 8. In germline, CDR1 is MNHNS, CDR2 SASEGT. This CDR3 is CASTIAGTAYEQYF. In DNA, the CDR3 is TGTGCCAGCACTATCGCCGGGACAGCCTACGAGCAGTACTTC.

This rearrangement joins TRBV5-4 to TRBJ2-5, with D possibly being TRBD2 (6 bases). There are 14 residues in the CDR3. Trimming left V 0 bases short and J 4 bases short, with 10 bases between. Germline V CDR1 and CDR2: SGHNT, YYREEE (reference sequence). The CDR3 DNA follows: TGTGCCAGCAGCTTGGGAGGGAGGCGAGAGACCCAGTACTTC. As protein: CASSLGGRRETQYF.